The entry below describes one T cell receptor beta chain. Its antigen is unknown. The CDR3 extends over 13 amino acids. In germline, CDR1 is SGDLS, CDR2 YYNGEE. V was trimmed by 4 bases and J by 3 bases, leaving 10 bases between them. The protocol was immunoSEQ multiplex PCR, while the TCRdb copy is restricted to in-frame clones and leaves out a portion. The table has around 110,000 clones, roughly 87% seen once. This entry comes from a study of T cell responses to AZD1222 COVID-19 vaccine. Regarding the study as a whole: Unmutated regions of variants are reportedly targeted by nearly half of spike-specific TCRs.

Sequencing used peripheral blood, obtained on day 0 of AZD1222 vaccination. V and J are TRBV9 and TRBJ1-1, with D possibly matching TRBD1 (6 bases). The receptor was derived from an adult in good health. As DNA, the CDR3 is TGTGCCAGCAGCCCTAGGACAGACACTGAAGCTTTCTTT. Its translation is CASSPRTDTEAFF.